These 19 T cell receptor beta chains were all obtained from the same sample, sequenced in a study of OX40 agonist ivuxolimab in advanced cancers. Clones were read by immunoSEQ multiplex PCR, and TCRdb kept only the in-frame ones, dropping some. The sample includes around 31,000 clones, 86% of them seen just once. This material consisted of CD4+ or CD8+ T cells sorted from blood, taken in a trial of the OX40 agonist ivuxolimab. Receptors originate from an adult with an advanced solid tumor such as melanoma, head and neck, liver or kidney cancer.

This clone was recorded once. The chain is built from TRBV25-1 and TRBJ2-5; TRBD2 is a possible D gene (7 bases). Trimming stripped 4 bases from V and 7 bases from J, with 13 bases between. CDR3 length equals 13 residues. Germline-derived CDR1 and CDR2 are MGHDK and SYGVNS. The CDR3 here is CASSGTRGGTQYF. In nucleotides, the CDR3 is TGTGCCAGCAGTGGAACAAGGGGGGGGACCCAGTACTTC. The entire variable domain, with the rest obtained from reference TRBV25-1 and TRBJ2-5, is as follows: EADIYQTPRYLVIGTGKKITLECSQTMGHDKMYWYQQDPGMELHLIHYSYGVNSTEKGDLSSESTVSRIRTEHFPLTLESARPSHTSQYLCASSGTRGGTQYFGPGTRLLVL.

The genes are TRBV7-9 and TRBJ1-1, with D tentatively TRBD1 (5 bases). The CDR3 runs 15 residues. V was pared by 4 bases and J by 2 bases, with 14 bases between. Germline assignment: CDR1 SEHNR and CDR2 FQNEAQ (reference sequence). The CDR3 coding sequence is TGTGCCAGCAGCTCATCGCCGACAGCCAACACTGAAGCTTTCTTT. As protein: CASSSSPTANTEAFF.

The chain carries TRBV5-6 and TRBJ2-2; D is ambiguous. The CDR3 spans 11 residues. CDR1 is SGHDT and CDR2 is YYEEEE in the germline V gene. V gave up 5 bases and J gave up 7 bases, with 6 bases separating them. The CDR3 coding sequence is TGTGCCAGCAGAGGTCGCGGGGAGCTGTTTTTT. This encodes CASRGRGELFF. Full variable domain (missing parts from reference TRBV5-6 and TRBJ2-2): DAGVTQSPTHLIKTRGQQVTLRCSPKSGHDTVSWYQQALGQGPQFIFQYYEEEERQRGNFPDRFSGHQFPNYSSELNVNALLLGDSALYLCASRGRGELFFGEGSRLTVL.

CDR3 loop: CASSAGQGPDTQYF. DNA for the CDR3: TGTGCCAGCAGCGCGGGACAGGGGCCAGATACGCAGTATTTT. The rearrangement uses TRBV9 and TRBJ2-3, with 10 bases aligning to TRBD1. The CDR3 is 14 residues long. Germline V gene data show CDR1 as SGDLS and CDR2 as YYNGEE. Trimming at V came to 3 bases and at J to 4 bases, leaving 2 bases not matched to a gene. Variable domain in full (rest from reference TRBV9 and TRBJ2-3): DSGVTQTPKHLITATGQRVTLRCSPRSGDLSVYWYQQSLDQGLQFLIQYYNGEERAKGNILERFSAQQFPDLHSELNLSSLELGDSALYFCASSAGQGPDTQYFGPGTRLTVL.

This clone was found a few times. CDR3 coding DNA: TGCGCCAGCAGGGGGATCCAAGGGGACGAGCAGTACTTC. It translates to CASRGIQGDEQYF. V is TRBV10-2 and J is TRBJ2-7; weak D call: TRBD1 (5 bases). The CDR3 has 13 amino acids. V lost 6 bases and J lost 5, with 14 bases in between. CDR1 WSHSY and CDR2 SAAADI come from the germline V gene.

This CDR3 reads CASSLAGLAGGMADTQYF. The CDR3 nucleotides read TGTGCCAGCAGCTTAGCTGGTCTAGCGGGAGGGATGGCAGATACGCAGTATTTT. This chain uses TRBV13 with TRBJ2-3; TRBD2 agrees at 12 bases. Germline CDR1 is PRHDT and CDR2 is FYEKMQ (reference sequence). This CDR3 spans 18 amino acids. Trimming removed 1 base from V and 4 bases from J; junction bases left unmatched: 9.

The chain recombines TRBV19 with TRBJ1-1, with 9 bases lining up with TRBD1. Looked up from germline, CDR1 is LNHDA and CDR2 is SQIVND (reference sequence). V shed 4 bases, J shed 0 bases, and the junction held 3 bases outside the gene matches. This CDR3 region has 15 residues. CDR3 region: CASSTGTGMNTEAFF. The CDR3 coding sequence is TGTGCCAGTAGTACAGGGACAGGGATGAACACTGAAGCTTTCTTT.

The chain links TRBV9 to TRBJ2-1; D not resolved. This CDR3 is 12 amino acids long. The germline gives CDR1 SGDLS, CDR2 YYNGEE. V gave up 3 bases and J gave up 8 bases, with 9 bases separating them. The CDR3 region is CASSAERHEQFF. CDR3 nucleotide sequence: TGTGCCAGCAGCGCCGAGCGTCATGAGCAGTTCTTC.

This chain uses TRBV27 with TRBJ2-7; TRBD2 might be the D (5 bases). The germline V and J ends were trimmed by 3 bases and 4 bases, with 10 bases remaining between them. CDR1 and CDR2 from the germline V gene are MNHEY and SMNVEV (reference sequence). CDR3 length: 13 amino acids. CDR3 loop: CASSFGSGYEQYF. CDR3 nucleotides: TGTGCCAGCAGTTTTGGGTCGGGGTACGAGCAGTACTTC.

V gene TRBV28 combines with J gene TRBJ2-5; possibly TRBD2 for D (6 bases). The V end lost 5 bases, the J end lost 5 bases, and 15 bases lay between the germline ends. The CDR3 sequence is 14 residues long. Per the germline V gene, CDR1 is MDHEN and CDR2 is SYDVKM. The CDR3 DNA sequence: TGTGCCAGCAGTCAGGTGGGAGGTCGGGAGACCCAGTACTTC. Translated: CASSQVGGRETQYF.

The sample holds one count of this clone. The chain links TRBV7-2 to TRBJ1-1, with D unclear. Germline V gene lookup returns CDR1 SGHTA and CDR2 FQGNSA. Trimming left V 4 bases short and J 4 bases short, with 13 bases between. The CDR3 sequence is 14 residues long. The CDR3 region has the DNA TGTGCCAGCAGCTACCTAGACATGGTCACTGAAGCTTTCTTT. It specifies CASSYLDMVTEAFF.

The chain couples TRBV2 to TRBJ2-3; 11 bases align to TRBD1. V shed 6 bases and J 0 bases; nucleotides not matched to a gene: 11. Germline loops: CDR1 SNHLY, CDR2 FYNNEI. The CDR3 has 18 residues. The CDR3 loop reads CASSPGTGGRHSTDTQYF. The CDR3 DNA is TGTGCCAGCAGCCCTGGGACAGGGGGTAGACATAGCACAGATACGCAGTATTTT.

By share, this clone ranks as medium-sized. The chain has TRBV7-9 and TRBJ2-1, with 7 bases fitting TRBD2. With V trimmed by 4 bases and J by 7 bases, 1 base remained unmatched. The CDR3 totals 12 residues. Germline CDR1 and CDR2: SEHNR and FQNEAQ (reference sequence). The chain's CDR3 is CASSYSGNEQFF. The DNA for the CDR3 is TGTGCCAGCAGCTATAGCGGGAATGAGCAGTTCTTC. The entire variable domain, with the rest obtained from reference TRBV7-9 and TRBJ2-1, is as follows: DTGVSQNPRHKITKRGQNVTFRCDPISEHNRLYWYRQTLGQGPEFLTYFQNEAQLEKSRLLSDRFSAERPKGSFSTLEIQRTEQGDSAMYLCASSYSGNEQFFGPGTRLTVL.

V gene TRBV2 combines with J gene TRBJ2-1; 8 bases map to TRBD1. Trimming removed 10 bases from V and 4 bases from J; junction bases left unmatched: 15. The CDR3 totals 16 residues. In germline, CDR1 is SNHLY, CDR2 FYNNEI. CDR3 amino acids: CAILTVSRGPYNEQFF. DNA of the CDR3: TGTGCCATACTGACAGTAAGCAGGGGGCCTTACAATGAGCAGTTCTTC.

This clone has only one observation. This chain uses TRBV4-1 with TRBJ1-6; D gene ambiguous. The CDR3 loop spans 16 amino acids. From germline, CDR1 is MGHRA and CDR2 YSYEKL. V shed 0 bases and J shed 7 bases, with 13 bases lying between them. In DNA, the CDR3 is TGCGCCAGCAGCCAAGAGGGAAGGGCCCCAAATTCACCCCTCCACTTT. It is translated as CASSQEGRAPNSPLHF.

The J gene is TRBJ1-2, the V gene TRBV9; possibly TRBD1 for D (5 bases). Between the trimmed V and J ends, which lost 0 bases and 4 bases, there was a span of 10 bases. The CDR3 extends over 14 amino acids. CDR1 and CDR2 (germline): SGDLS, YYNGEE. The DNA for the CDR3 is TGTGCCAGCAGCGTAGGGGGGGGTGCCTATGGCTACACCTTC. This translates into CASSVGGGAYGYTF. Looking up the rest from reference TRBV9 and TRBJ1-2 gives the full variable domain: DSGVTQTPKHLITATGQRVTLRCSPRSGDLSVYWYQQSLDQGLQFLIQYYNGEERAKGNILERFSAQQFPDLHSELNLSSLELGDSALYFCASSVGGGAYGYTFGSGTRLTVV.

The rearrangement uses TRBV4-2 and TRBJ1-2; D not certain. Trimming shortened V by 5 bases and J by 3 bases, and 13 bases separated the two germline ends. CDR3 size: 14 residues. CDR1 LGHNA and CDR2 YNFKEQ come from the germline V gene. As DNA, the CDR3 is TGTGCCAGCAGCTTGAGGGCGGTGGACTATGGCTACACCTTC. Translation: CASSLRAVDYGYTF.

The rearrangement links TRBV7-9 to TRBJ2-7, with 7 bases matching TRBD1. The CDR3 contains 15 residues. Germline CDR1 and CDR2: SEHNR and FQNEAQ (reference sequence). Trimming took 5 bases from V and 2 from J; bases not matched to a gene: 9. The CDR3 sequence is CASSGEDRLAYEQYF. CDR3 sequence (DNA): TGTGCCAGCAGCGGAGAGGACAGGCTCGCCTACGAGCAGTACTTC.

The chain couples TRBV29-1 to TRBJ1-1; TRBD1 matches 7 bases. Trimming took 6 bases from V and 0 from J; bases not matched to a gene: 4. From germline, CDR1 is SQVTM and CDR2 ANQGSEA. This CDR3 spans 13 amino acids. The CDR3 DNA reads as TGCAGCGTAAACAGGGGTTTGAACACTGAAGCTTTCTTT. Translating it yields CSVNRGLNTEAFF.